The source of this TCR beta chain is a study of graft-versus-host responses after intestinal transplantation. As for the study in general: Isolated intestinal, liver-intestinal, or multivisceral transplants had been given to the recipients.

Only in-frame clones appear in the TCRdb table, and some are missing; sequencing was by immunoSEQ multiplex PCR. The sample includes tens of thousands of clones, roughly 91% of them seen just once. Points on this clone: No antigen is known for it.

V lost 1 base, J lost 5 bases, and 10 bases stayed unmatched. CDR1 and CDR2 (germline): MGHRA, YSYEKL. CDR3 length: 18 residues. This receptor was obtained from a human donor who received an intestinal transplant. This material consisted of unstimulated CD8+ T cells sorted from spleen or lymph node cells, taken before intestinal transplant. The chain employs TRBV4-1 and TRBJ2-2, with 10 nucleotides matching TRBD1. For the CDR3, the DNA is TGCGCCAGCAGCCAAGTAGTAGATGGACAGGGGGGAACCGGGGAGCTGTTTTTT. Amino acid sequence: CASSQVVDGQGGTGELFF.